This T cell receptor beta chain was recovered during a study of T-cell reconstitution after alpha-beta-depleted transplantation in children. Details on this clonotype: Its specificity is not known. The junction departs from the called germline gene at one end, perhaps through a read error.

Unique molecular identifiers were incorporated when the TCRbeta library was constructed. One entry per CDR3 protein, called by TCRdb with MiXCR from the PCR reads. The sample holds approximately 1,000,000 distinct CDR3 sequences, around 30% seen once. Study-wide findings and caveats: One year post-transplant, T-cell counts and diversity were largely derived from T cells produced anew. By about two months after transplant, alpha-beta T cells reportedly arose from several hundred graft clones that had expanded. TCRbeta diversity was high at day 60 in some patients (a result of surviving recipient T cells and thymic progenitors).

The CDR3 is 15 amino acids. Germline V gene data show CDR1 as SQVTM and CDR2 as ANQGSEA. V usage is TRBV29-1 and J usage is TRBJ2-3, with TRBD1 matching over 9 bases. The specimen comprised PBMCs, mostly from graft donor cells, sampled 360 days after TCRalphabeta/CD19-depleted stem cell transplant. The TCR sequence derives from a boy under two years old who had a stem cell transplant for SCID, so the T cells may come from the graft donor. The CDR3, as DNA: TGCAGCGTGGAAGTCGTCGGACAGGGGTGGGATACGCAGTATTTT. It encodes CSVEVVGQGWDTQYF.